This T cell receptor (beta chain) was sequenced for a study of blood T cells in healthy people across ages. General study points: As age increased, TCR beta diversity per million T cells fell in a roughly linear fashion. Long-lived donors had more naive CD4+ cells and higher diversity than aged donors.

Details on this clonotype: Its antigen is undetermined.

It was with a sample-barcoded 5' primer and a J-beta primer mix that a second PCR of roughly 7 to 12 cycles was run. The authors tagged each cDNA molecule using a template-switch adaptor with 12 random nucleotides. The study obtained at least 2.5 million CDR3-containing paired-end reads from every sample. One entry per CDR3 protein, called by TCRdb with MiXCR from the 5' RACE reads. The repertoire consists of 1.5 million to 2 million distinct CDR3 sequences, with about 32% occurring once and the leading ten covering around 10%. Trimming left V 8 bases short and J 4 bases short, with 14 bases between. Germline CDR1 is SQVTM and CDR2 is ANQGSEA. The CDR3 loop spans 12 amino acids.

This chain links TRBV29-1 with TRBJ1-2; unclear D gene. The clonotype comes from a woman aged 25-40 years in good health. The sample taken for sequencing was blood. The CDR3 DNA follows: TGCAGCTATGGACGTCCAGGCTATGGCTACACCTTC. This encodes CSYGRPGYGYTF.